The text below deals with one T cell receptor (beta chain). Its target is unknown. This sample was taken from a study of T and B cells in COVID-19 patients. Points from the study as a whole: Patients with COVID-19 reportedly showed strongly skewed T cell receptor beta variable and joining gene usage. Active COVID-19 showed highly clonal TRB repertoires; recovery showed diversity and richness above healthy donors. Few blood samples existed from mildly ill patients during symptoms or early in severe cases.

Between the trimmed V and J ends, which lost 3 bases and 6 bases, there was a span of 12 bases. CDR3 size: 14 residues. CDR1 and CDR2 (germline): SGHNT, YYREEE (reference sequence). TRB rearrangements were amplified by multiplex PCR with BIOMED2 TRB-A/B primers. A single record per CDR3 protein comes from TCRdb applying MiXCR to the multiplex PCR reads. The table shows approximately 26,000 distinct CDR3 sequences, with roughly 33% occurring only once. Blood genomic DNA input for TRB amplification was about 240-550 ng. This receptor was identified in a human donor who had recovered from COVID-19. The sample was blood. The J gene is TRBJ2-2, the V gene TRBV5-4; D gene unclear. CDR3 coding DNA: TGTGCCAGCAGCTCGAAATGGGGTGCCGGGGAGCTGTTTTTT. Translation gives CASSSKWGAGELFF.